This T cell receptor beta chain stems from a study of cytomegalovirus exposure and HLA in healthy donors. The primer mix had 60 Vbeta and 13 Jbeta primers. Clones were sequenced by immunoSEQ multiplex PCR, and TCRdb holds only the in-frame ones, with some missing. The table records 90,000 to 110,000 clones, under 85% of them present only once. CDR3 length: 18 amino acids. Germline V lookup: CDR1 ENHRY, CDR2 SYGVKD. V shed 0 bases, J shed 2 bases, and the junction held 10 bases outside the gene matches. The chain employs TRBV10-3 and TRBJ1-5, with TRBD1 identical over 7 bases. This TCR came from a woman between 50 and 59 years old in good health and CMV-seropositive. The sequenced sample was PBMCs. The DNA of the CDR3 is TGTGCCATCAGTGAGTCCCGGACAGGCCTTTGGGGCAATCAGCCCCAGCATTTT. Translation gives CAISESRTGLWGNQPQHF.